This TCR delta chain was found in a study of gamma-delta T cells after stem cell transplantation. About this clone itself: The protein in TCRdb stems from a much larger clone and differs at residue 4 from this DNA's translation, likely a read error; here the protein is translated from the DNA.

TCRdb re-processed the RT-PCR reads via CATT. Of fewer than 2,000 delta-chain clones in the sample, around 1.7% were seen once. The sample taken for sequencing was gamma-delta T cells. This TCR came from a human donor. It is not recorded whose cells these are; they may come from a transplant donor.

CDR3 sequence reads: CACVSLGDTGTDKLIF. CDR3 in DNA: TGTGCCTGTGTCAGTCTGGGGGATACGGGGACCGATAAACTCATCTTT. The chain has TRDV2 and TRDJ1; TRDD3 matches 12 bases. V lost 5 bases to trimming and J lost 2 bases; unmatched junction nucleotides: 8. This CDR3 has 16 residues. From germline, CDR1 is GEAIGNYY and CDR2 EKD.